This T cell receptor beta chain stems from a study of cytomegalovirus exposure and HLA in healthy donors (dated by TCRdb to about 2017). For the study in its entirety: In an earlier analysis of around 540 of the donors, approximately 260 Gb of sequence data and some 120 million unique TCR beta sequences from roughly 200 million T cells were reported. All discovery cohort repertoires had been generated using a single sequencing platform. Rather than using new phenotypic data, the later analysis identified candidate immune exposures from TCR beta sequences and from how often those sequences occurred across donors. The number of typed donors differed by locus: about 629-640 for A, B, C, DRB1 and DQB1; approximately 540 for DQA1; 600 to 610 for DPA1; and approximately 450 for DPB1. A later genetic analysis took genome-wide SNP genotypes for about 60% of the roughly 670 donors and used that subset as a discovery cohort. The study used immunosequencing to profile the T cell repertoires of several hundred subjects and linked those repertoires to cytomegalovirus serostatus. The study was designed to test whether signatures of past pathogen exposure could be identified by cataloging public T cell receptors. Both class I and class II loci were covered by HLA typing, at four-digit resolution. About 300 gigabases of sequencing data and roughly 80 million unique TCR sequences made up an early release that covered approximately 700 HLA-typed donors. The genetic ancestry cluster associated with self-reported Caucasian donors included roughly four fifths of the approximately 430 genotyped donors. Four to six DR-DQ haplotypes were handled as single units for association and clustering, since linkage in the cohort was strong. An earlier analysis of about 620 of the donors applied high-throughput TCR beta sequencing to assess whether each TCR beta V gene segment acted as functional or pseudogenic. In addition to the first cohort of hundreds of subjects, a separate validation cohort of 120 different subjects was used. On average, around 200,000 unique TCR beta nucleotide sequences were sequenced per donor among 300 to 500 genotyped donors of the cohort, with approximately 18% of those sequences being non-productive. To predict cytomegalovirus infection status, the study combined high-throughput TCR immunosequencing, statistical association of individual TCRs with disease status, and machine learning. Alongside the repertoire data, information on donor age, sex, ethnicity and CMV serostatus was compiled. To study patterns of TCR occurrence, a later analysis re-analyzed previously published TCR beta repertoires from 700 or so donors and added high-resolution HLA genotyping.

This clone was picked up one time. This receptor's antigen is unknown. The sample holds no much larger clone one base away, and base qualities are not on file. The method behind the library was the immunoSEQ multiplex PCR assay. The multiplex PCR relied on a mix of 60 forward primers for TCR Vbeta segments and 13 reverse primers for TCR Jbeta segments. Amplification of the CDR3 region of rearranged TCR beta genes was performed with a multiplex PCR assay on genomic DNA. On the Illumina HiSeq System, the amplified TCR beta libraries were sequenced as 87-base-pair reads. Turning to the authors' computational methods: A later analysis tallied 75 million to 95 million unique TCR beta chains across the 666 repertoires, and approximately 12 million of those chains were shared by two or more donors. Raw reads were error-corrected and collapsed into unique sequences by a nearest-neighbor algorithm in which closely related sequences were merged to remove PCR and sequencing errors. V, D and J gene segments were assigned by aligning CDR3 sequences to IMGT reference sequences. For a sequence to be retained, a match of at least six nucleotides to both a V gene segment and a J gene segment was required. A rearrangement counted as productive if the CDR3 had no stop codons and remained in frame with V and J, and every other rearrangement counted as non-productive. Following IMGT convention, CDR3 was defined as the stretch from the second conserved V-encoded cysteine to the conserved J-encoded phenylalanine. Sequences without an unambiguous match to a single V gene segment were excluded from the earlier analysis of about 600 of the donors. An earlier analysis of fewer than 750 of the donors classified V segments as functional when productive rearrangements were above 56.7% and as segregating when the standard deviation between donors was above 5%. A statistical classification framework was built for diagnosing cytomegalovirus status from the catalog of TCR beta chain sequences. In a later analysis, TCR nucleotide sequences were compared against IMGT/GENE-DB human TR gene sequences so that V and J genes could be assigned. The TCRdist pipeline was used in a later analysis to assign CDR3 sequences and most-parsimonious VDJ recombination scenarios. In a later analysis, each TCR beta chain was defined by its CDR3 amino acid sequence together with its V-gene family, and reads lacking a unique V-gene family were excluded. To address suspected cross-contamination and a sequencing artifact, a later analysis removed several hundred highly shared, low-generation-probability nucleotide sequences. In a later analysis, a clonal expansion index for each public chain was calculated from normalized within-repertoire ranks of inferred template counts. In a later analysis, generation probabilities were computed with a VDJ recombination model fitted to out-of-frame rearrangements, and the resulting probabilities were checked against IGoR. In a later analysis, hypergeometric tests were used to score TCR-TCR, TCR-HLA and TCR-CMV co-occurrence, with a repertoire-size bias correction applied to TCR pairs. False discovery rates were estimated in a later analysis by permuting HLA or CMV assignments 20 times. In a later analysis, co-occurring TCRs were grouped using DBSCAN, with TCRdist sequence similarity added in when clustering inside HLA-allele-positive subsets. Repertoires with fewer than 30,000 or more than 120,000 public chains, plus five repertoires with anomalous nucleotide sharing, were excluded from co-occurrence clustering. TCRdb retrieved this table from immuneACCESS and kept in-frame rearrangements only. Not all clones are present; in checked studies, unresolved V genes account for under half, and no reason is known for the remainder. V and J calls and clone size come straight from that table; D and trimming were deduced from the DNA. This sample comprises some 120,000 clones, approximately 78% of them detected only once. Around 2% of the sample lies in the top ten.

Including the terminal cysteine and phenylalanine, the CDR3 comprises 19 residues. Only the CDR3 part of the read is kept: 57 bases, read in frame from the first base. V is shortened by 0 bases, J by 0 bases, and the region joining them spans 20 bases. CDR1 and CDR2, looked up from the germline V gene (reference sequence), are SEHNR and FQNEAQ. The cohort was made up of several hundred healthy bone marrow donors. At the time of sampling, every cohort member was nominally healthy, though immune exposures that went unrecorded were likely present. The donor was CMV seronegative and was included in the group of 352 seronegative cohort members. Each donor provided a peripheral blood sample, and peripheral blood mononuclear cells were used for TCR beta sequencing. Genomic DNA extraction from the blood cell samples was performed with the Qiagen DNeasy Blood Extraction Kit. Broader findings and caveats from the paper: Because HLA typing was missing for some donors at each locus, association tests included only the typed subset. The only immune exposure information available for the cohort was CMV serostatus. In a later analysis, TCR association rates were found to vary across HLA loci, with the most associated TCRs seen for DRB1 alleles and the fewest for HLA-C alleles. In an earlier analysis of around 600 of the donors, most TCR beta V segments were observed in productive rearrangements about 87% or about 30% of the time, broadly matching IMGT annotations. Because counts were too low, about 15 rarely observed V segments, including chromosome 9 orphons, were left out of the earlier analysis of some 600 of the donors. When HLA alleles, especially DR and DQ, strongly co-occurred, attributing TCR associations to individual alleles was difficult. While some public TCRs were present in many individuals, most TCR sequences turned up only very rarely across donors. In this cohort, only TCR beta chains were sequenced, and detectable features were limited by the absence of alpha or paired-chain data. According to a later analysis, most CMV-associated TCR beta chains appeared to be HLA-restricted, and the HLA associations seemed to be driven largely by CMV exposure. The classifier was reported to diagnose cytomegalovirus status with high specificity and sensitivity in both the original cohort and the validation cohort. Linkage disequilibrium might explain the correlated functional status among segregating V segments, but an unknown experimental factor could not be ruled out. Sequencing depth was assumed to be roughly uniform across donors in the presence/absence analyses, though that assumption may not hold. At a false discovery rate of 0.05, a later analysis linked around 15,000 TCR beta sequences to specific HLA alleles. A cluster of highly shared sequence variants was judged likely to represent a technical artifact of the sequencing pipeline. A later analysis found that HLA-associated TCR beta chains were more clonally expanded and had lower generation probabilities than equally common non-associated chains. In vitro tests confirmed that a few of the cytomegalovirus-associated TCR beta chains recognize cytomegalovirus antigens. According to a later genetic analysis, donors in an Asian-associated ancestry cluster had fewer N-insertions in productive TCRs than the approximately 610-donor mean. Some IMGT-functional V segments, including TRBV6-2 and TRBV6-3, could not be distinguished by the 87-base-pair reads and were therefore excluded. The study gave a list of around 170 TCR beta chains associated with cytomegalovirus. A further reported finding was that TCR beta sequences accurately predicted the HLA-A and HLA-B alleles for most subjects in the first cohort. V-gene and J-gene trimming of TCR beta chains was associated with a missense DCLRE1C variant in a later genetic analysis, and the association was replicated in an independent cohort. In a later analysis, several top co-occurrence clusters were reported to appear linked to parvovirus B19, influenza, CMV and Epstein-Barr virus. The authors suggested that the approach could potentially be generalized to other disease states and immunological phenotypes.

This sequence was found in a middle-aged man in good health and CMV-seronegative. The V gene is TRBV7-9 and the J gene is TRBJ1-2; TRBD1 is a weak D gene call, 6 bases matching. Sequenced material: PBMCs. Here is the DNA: TGTGCCAGCAGCTTAGCGGCCAGGGGCGGATTGAAGTCTAACTATGGCTACACCTTC. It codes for CASSLAARGGLKSNYGYTF.